This TCR beta chain emerged from a study of shared clonotypes between healthy human individuals. The CDR3 is made up of 13 amino acids. With 3 bases removed from V and 7 bases from J, the gap between germline ends came to 9 bases. Germline V gene sequence: CDR1 MGHRA, CDR2 YSYEKL. Sequencing used immunoSEQ multiplex PCR; TCRdb keeps in-frame clones, though not all of them. Of more than 2 million clones in the sample, about 94% were seen once. What was sequenced was naive CD4+ T cells sorted from blood. Noted subset: CD45RA+ positively selected. The J gene is TRBJ2-2, the V gene TRBV4-1; D unresolved. This TCR was recovered from a man aged 18 to 29 in good health. The CDR3 protein is CASSQIPNGELFF. The CDR3 DNA is TGCGCCAGCAGCCAGATACCAAACGGGGAGCTGTTTTTT.